This T cell receptor (delta chain) was profiled in a study of gamma-delta chains in newborns, infants, children. Study-wide context: Innate gammadelta T cells reportedly expand polyclonally right after birth, driven by microbial exposure, per the title.

The trim removed 2 bases at V and 11 bases at J, leaving 8 bases unmatched. The V gene's germline CDR1 is GEAIGNYY and CDR2 EKD. The CDR3 is 16 amino acids. TCRdb redid clone calling on the reads using CATT. Of 7,500 to 10,000 delta-chain clones listed, roughly 1.5% are singletons. Comments on this clone: The TCRdb protein comes from a much larger clone and disagrees with this DNA's translation at residue 11, likely due to a read error; the protein given here is derived from the DNA.

Specimen: blood. This TCR derives from a child who was a newborn, infant or young child, either healthy, febrile or measles-vaccinated (not recorded which). V gene TRDV2 combines with J gene TRDJ3; 10 positions match TRDD3. The DNA of the CDR3 is TGTGCCTGTGACAGTACTGGGGGATTCTCGCCCCGACAGATGTTTTTC. Its protein product is CACDSTGGFSPRQMFF.